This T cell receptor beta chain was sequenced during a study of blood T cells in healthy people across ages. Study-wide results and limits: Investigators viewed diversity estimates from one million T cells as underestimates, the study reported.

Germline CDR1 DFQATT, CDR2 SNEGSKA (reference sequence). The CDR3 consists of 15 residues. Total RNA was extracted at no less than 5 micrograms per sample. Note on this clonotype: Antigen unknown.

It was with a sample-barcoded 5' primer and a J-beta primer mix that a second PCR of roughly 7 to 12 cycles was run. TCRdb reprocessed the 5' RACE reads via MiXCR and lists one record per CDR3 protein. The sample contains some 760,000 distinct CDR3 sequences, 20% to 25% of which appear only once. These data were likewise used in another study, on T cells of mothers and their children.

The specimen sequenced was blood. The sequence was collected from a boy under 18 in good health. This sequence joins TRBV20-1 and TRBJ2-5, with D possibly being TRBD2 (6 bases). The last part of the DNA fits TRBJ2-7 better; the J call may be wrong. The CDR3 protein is CSAKDPGTASYEQYF. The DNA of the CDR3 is TGCAGTGCTAAAGACCCAGGGACTGCGTCCTACGAGCAGTACTTC.